These T cell receptor beta chains were read from a single sample in a study of blood T cell repertoires in COVID-19. Clones were sequenced by immunoSEQ multiplex PCR, and TCRdb holds only the in-frame ones, with some missing. The table has roughly 140,000 clones, around 82% seen once. The sample consisted of peripheral blood. These receptors were taken from a woman aged 45-60 years with acute or convalescent COVID-19. CDR3s include the opening cysteine and the closing phenylalanine or tryptophan. The order of the fields is J gene, D gene, V gene, clone size, CDR3 DNA, CDR3 protein. The D gene is left open where the match is weak. Not every row has a clone size; where given, it reads once, few, many or a size class.

j_gene: TRBJ2-7; d_gene: TRBD2; v_gene: TRBV4-3; abundance: NA; CDR3nt: TGCGCCAGCAGCCAAAACCCGGGGACTAGCGGGGCCACCTACGAGCAGTACTTC; CDR3aa: CASSQNPGTSGATYEQYF
j_gene: TRBJ2-3; d_gene: NA; v_gene: TRBV3-1/TRBV3-2; abundance: NA; CDR3nt: TGTGCCAGCAGCCAAGATCGACGGGAGTCGACAGATACGCAGTATTTT; CDR3aa: CASSQDRRESTDTQYF
j_gene: TRBJ2-5; d_gene: NA; v_gene: TRBV18; abundance: NA; CDR3nt: TGTGCCAGCTCACCTAAGGAGTACCAAGAGACCCAGTACTTC; CDR3aa: CASSPKEYQETQYF
j_gene: TRBJ1-2; d_gene: TRBD1; v_gene: TRBV7-3; abundance: NA; CDR3nt: TGTGCCAGCAGCACCGGGACAGGGGGCCGAGAATCCCCCACCTTC; CDR3aa: CASSTGTGGRESPTF
j_gene: TRBJ1-2; d_gene: NA; v_gene: TRBV28; abundance: NA; CDR3nt: TGTGCCAGCAGACCGCCCGGGACACCAAACTATGGCTACACCTTC; CDR3aa: CASRPPGTPNYGYTF
j_gene: TRBJ2-3; d_gene: NA; v_gene: TRBV6-2/TRBV6-3; abundance: NA; CDR3nt: TGTGCCAGCAGTTACCAACTCACGGATACGCAGTATTTT; CDR3aa: CASSYQLTDTQYF
j_gene: TRBJ1-5; d_gene: TRBD1; v_gene: TRBV6-5; abundance: many; CDR3nt: TGTGCCAGCAGGGCAGGGGGCAGGAATCAGCCCCAGCATTTT; CDR3aa: CASRAGGRNQPQHF
j_gene: TRBJ1-5; d_gene: TRBD1; v_gene: TRBV7-9; abundance: NA; CDR3nt: TGTGCCAGCAGCCACAGGGGCAGCAATCAGCCCCAGCATTTT; CDR3aa: CASSHRGSNQPQHF
j_gene: TRBJ2-3; d_gene: TRBD2; v_gene: TRBV5-4; abundance: once; CDR3nt: TGTGCCAGCAGCACGACTAGCGGGGGACAAGATACGCAGTATTTT; CDR3aa: CASSTTSGGQDTQYF
j_gene: TRBJ1-2; d_gene: NA; v_gene: TRBV19; abundance: NA; CDR3nt: TGTGCCAGTAGTATAGATGTGACACCTAACTATGGCTACACCTTC; CDR3aa: CASSIDVTPNYGYTF
j_gene: TRBJ2-7; d_gene: TRBD1; v_gene: TRBV7-2; abundance: NA; CDR3nt: TGTGCCAGCGGACAGGGGGGTTACGAGCAGTACTTC; CDR3aa: CASGQGGYEQYF
j_gene: TRBJ1-1; d_gene: NA; v_gene: TRBV5-8; abundance: NA; CDR3nt: TGTGCCAGCAGTCCCCTCCCAGGGCGGATGAACACTGAAGCTTTCTTT; CDR3aa: CASSPLPGRMNTEAFF
j_gene: TRBJ2-4; d_gene: NA; v_gene: TRBV2; abundance: NA; CDR3nt: TGTGCCAGCAGTGTTGAATTACGCTCTATAGCCAAAAACATTCAGTACTTC; CDR3aa: CASSVELRSIAKNIQYF
j_gene: TRBJ2-2; d_gene: NA; v_gene: TRBV2; abundance: NA; CDR3nt: TGTGCCAGCAGTGTGGACTACACCGGGGAGCTGTTTTTT; CDR3aa: CASSVDYTGELFF
j_gene: TRBJ1-1; d_gene: TRBD1; v_gene: TRBV5-1; abundance: NA; CDR3nt: TGCGCCAGCAGCCAGCAGGGACAGGCGAACACTGAAGCTTTCTTT; CDR3aa: CASSQQGQANTEAFF
j_gene: TRBJ2-1; d_gene: TRBD2; v_gene: TRBV7-8; abundance: NA; CDR3nt: TGTGCCAGCAGCTTAATGAGGCTAGCGGGGGCCGATAGCCTAGGCAATGAGCAGTTCTTC; CDR3aa: CASSLMRLAGADSLGNEQFF